This T cell receptor (beta chain) was documented in a study of T cell repertoires in cytomegalovirus infection. As for the study in general: Use of recently identified HLA-C-restricted and well-studied HLA-B-restricted CMV epitopes was part of the study.

Concerning this clonotype itself: Antigen specificity is unknown.

The ends were cut back, 6 bases at V and 0 bases at J, with 15 bases in the middle. CDR1 MNHNS and CDR2 SASEGT come from the germline V gene. This CDR3 contains 15 residues. Study results and caveats: Cumulative public TCR beta family frequency identified CMV carriers with the relevant HLA.

TCRdb recomputed calls from the reads with MiXCR, one row per CDR3 protein. The table has about 890,000 distinct CDR3 sequences, approximately 31% seen once. This sample comprised cultured CD8+ T cells from PBMCs, obtained from culture after CMV antigen stimulation. J is TRBJ2-7 and V is TRBV6-1, with a possible D match to TRBD2 (6 bases). The TCR sequence derives from a human donor in good health (CMV status not recorded). Some clones in this sample may be carry-over from other donors' samples. CDR3 in DNA: TGTGCCAGCAGCGAAACTAGCAGAAGCTCCTACGAGCAGTACGTC. Its protein is CASSETSRSSYEQYV.